These 4 T cell receptor beta chains originate from one sample sequenced in a study of shared clonotypes between healthy human individuals. The naive CD8 fraction comprised CD45RO-negative cells positively selected for CCR7 and excluded terminally differentiated effector memory CD45RA+ cells. Clones were read by immunoSEQ multiplex PCR, and TCRdb kept only the in-frame ones, dropping some. This table has over 2 million clones, around 96% appearing once. Sequencing was carried out using naive CD8+ T cells sorted from blood. These receptors all stem from a man between 18 and 29 years old in good health.

The gene calls are TRBV5-6 and TRBJ1-2; D is possibly TRBD1 (6 bases). From germline, CDR1 is SGHDT and CDR2 YYEEEE. The CDR3 spans 14 residues. V was trimmed by 2 bases and J by 7 bases, leaving 15 bases between them. The CDR3 nucleotides are TGTGCCAGCAGCTTCCGCCAGGGGAGCGGTGGCTACACCTTC. Protein product: CASSFRQGSGGYTF.

The chain links TRBV6-4 to TRBJ2-5; 9 nucleotides line up with TRBD2. The CDR3 is 16 residues long. CDR1 is MRHNA, CDR2 SNTAGT, per germline. V was pared by 2 bases and J by 4 bases, with 8 bases of the junction left unmatched. CDR3 amino acids: CASSDVVLAGLETQYF. The CDR3 DNA reads as TGTGCCAGCAGTGACGTGGTTCTAGCGGGATTAGAGACCCAGTACTTC.

V gene TRBV11-3 combines with J gene TRBJ2-7; a possible D gene is TRBD2 (6 bases). The CDR3 has 14 residues. Trimming took 1 base from V and 3 from J, leaving 10 bases between them. Germline values: CDR1 SGHNT, CDR2 YENEEA. DNA for the CDR3: TGTGCCAGCAGCTTAGGCGGGGAGGTCTACGAGCAGTACTTC. It yields the protein CASSLGGEVYEQYF. The full variable domain, rest sourced from reference TRBV11-3 and TRBJ2-7, is EAGVVQSPRYKIIEKKQPVAFWCNPISGHNTLYWYLQNLGQGPELLIRYENEEAVDDSQLPKDRFSAERLKGVDSTLKIQPAELGDSAVYLCASSLGGEVYEQYFGPGTRLTVT.

As for this clone: The sample has other DNA sequences that encode this CDR3 too. This chain uses TRBV7-8 with TRBJ2-7; D unclear. V lost 1 base, J lost 3 bases, and 10 bases lay in between. The V gene's germline CDR1 is SGHVS and CDR2 FQNEAQ. The CDR3 spans 14 residues. CDR3 residues: CASSLGARGYEQYF. For the CDR3, the DNA is TGTGCCAGCAGCTTAGGAGCGCGCGGCTACGAGCAGTACTTC.